The 25 T cell receptor beta chains reported below all come from one sample, sequenced in a study of CD8 T cells in ankylosing spondylitis. A single record per CDR3 protein comes from TCRdb applying MiXCR to the 5' RACE reads. Here the sample spans about 300,000 distinct CDR3 sequences, around 20% being singletons. What was sequenced was blood, either unsorted or a sorted T cell fraction (not recorded which). These receptors came from a female donor with ankylosing spondylitis or in good health (not recorded which).

This chain connects TRBV20-1 to TRBJ2-5, with 7 bases fitting TRBD2. Losses at the gene ends were 3 bases for V and 3 bases for J; bases not matched to a gene: 1. Germline V lookup: CDR1 DFQATT, CDR2 SNEGSKA (reference sequence). The CDR3 covers 12 residues. Written as DNA, the CDR3 is TGCAGTGCTAGCCTAGCGGAAGAGACCCAGTACTTC. Translation gives CSASLAEETQYF.

The chain recombines TRBV2 with TRBJ2-5, with D hard to call. V was shortened by 8 bases and J by 5 bases, with 12 bases between the two germline ends. Germline CDR1 and CDR2: SNHLY and FYNNEI. The length of the CDR3 is 12 residues. This CDR3 reads CASEVVGETQYF. For the CDR3, the DNA is TGTGCCAGCGAGGTGGTAGGGGAGACCCAGTACTTC.

This clonotype was picked up a small number of times. The gene calls are TRBV7-2 and TRBJ2-1; 8 bases fit TRBD2. V shed 7 bases, J shed 6 bases, and the junction held 14 bases outside the gene matches. In germline, CDR1 is SGHTA, CDR2 FQGNSA. CDR3 length: 16 residues. DNA of the CDR3: TGTGCCAGCACCGAACCGGGACTAGGGGGACCCAATGAGCAGTTCTTC. Protein product: CASTEPGLGGPNEQFF.

The V gene is TRBV20-1, the J gene TRBJ1-2, with no clear D. The CDR3 contains 13 residues. V was trimmed by 4 bases and J by 6 bases, leaving 15 bases between them. Germline values: CDR1 DFQATT, CDR2 SNEGSKA (reference sequence). For the CDR3, the DNA is TGCAGTGCTACCTCAGGCGACCCGCATGGCTACACCTTC. Encoded protein: CSATSGDPHGYTF.

This clonotype was seen repeatedly, ten times or more. V and J are TRBV10-3 and TRBJ2-1; 12 nucleotides line up with TRBD2. The V gene's germline CDR1 is ENHRY and CDR2 SYGVKD. Trimming cost V 10 bases and J 7 bases; bases outside gene matches: 8. This CDR3 is 14 amino acids long. CDR3 protein: CATRLAGETNEQFF. For the CDR3, the DNA is TGTGCCACCCGACTAGCGGGAGAGACGAATGAGCAGTTCTTC.

This clonotype occurred a few times. V is TRBV19 and J is TRBJ2-7; D possibly corresponds to TRBD2 (6 bases). CDR1 LNHDA and CDR2 SQIVND come from the germline V gene (reference sequence). V was trimmed by 6 bases and J by 7 bases, leaving 25 bases between them. CDR3 length equals 16 residues. CDR3 sequence: CASSSLSREAHLEQYF. For the CDR3, the DNA is TGTGCCAGTAGCTCGTTGAGCAGGGAGGCACACTTGGAGCAGTACTTC.

This clonotype was counted a few times. The chain is built from TRBV20-1 and TRBJ2-3; 12 bases agree with TRBD2. CDR1 and CDR2 from the germline V gene are DFQATT and SNEGSKA (reference sequence). This CDR3 region has 16 residues. The V gene end was trimmed by 5 bases and the J gene end by 7 bases; junction bases not matched to a gene: 13. CDR3 in amino acids: CSAGRLAGAPGNTQYF. CDR3 bases: TGCAGTGCTGGACGACTAGCGGGGGCCCCGGGAAATACGCAGTATTTT.

This sequence joins TRBV20-1 and TRBJ2-7; TRBD2 aligns across 10 bases. The CDR3 spans 15 residues. Looked up from germline, CDR1 is DFQATT and CDR2 is SNEGSKA (reference sequence). The V and J ends lost 7 bases and 6 bases, in that order; junction bases with no gene match: 15. Written as DNA, the CDR3 is TGCAGTGTCTCACTTGGGCTAGCGGGAGTGGGCGAGCAGTACTTC. The encoded protein is CSVSLGLAGVGEQYF.

At least ten counts were recorded for this clonotype. V usage is TRBV12-3 or TRBV12-4 and J usage is TRBJ1-1; the match to TRBD1 covers 11 bases. The CDR3 covers 14 residues. The V gene end was trimmed by 3 bases and the J gene end by 4 bases; junction bases not matched to a gene: 1. CDR3 loop: CASSFGQGATEAFF. The CDR3 DNA reads TGTGCCAGCAGTTTCGGACAGGGGGCCACTGAAGCTTTCTTT.

V and J are TRBV24-1 and TRBJ2-3; D remains ambiguous. CDR3 size: 14 residues. Per germline, CDR1 KGHDR and CDR2 SFDVKD. Between the trimmed V and J ends, which lost 7 bases and 4 bases, there was a span of 14 bases. The CDR3 DNA sequence: TGTGCCACCAGGTCCGCCTCTAGGTCAGATACGCAGTATTTT. It specifies CATRSASRSDTQYF.

This clonotype has a handful of counts. This rearrangement joins TRBV11-3 to TRBJ2-3, with D perhaps matching TRBD2 (6 bases). Germline values: CDR1 SGHNT, CDR2 YENEEA. V shed 5 bases and J shed 2 bases, with 14 bases lying between them. The CDR3 spans 15 residues. CDR3 bases: TGTGCCAGCAGCCGGGGGATGGGGGTCACAGATACGCAGTATTTT. Amino acid sequence: CASSRGMGVTDTQYF.

This clonotype was seen more than once but under ten times. The gene calls are TRBV7-2 and TRBJ1-3; the D gene is possibly TRBD1 (5 bases). The CDR3 has 15 amino acids. Between the trimmed V and J ends, which lost 1 base and 6 bases, there was a span of 13 bases. Germline lookup yields CDR1 SGHTA and CDR2 FQGNSA. Here the CDR3 reads CASSLDPGLANTIYF. CDR3 nucleotide sequence: TGTGCCAGCAGCTTAGACCCAGGGTTAGCAAACACCATATATTTT.

This clonotype was seen a few times. V and J are TRBV18 and TRBJ1-1, with D unresolved. Germline V gene sequence: CDR1 KGHSH, CDR2 LQKENI. V shed 0 bases and J shed 1 base, with 12 bases lying between them. This CDR3 has 16 residues. Here the CDR3 DNA reads TGTGCCAGCTCACCACCGAACCAAGCAGGGAACACTGAAGCTTTCTTT. Its protein product is CASSPPNQAGNTEAFF. Based on the CDR3 plus reference TRBV18 and TRBJ1-1, the full variable domain is NAGVMQNPRHLVRRRGQEARLRCSPMKGHSHVYWYRQLPEEGLKFMVYLQKENIIDESGMPKERFSAEFPKEGPSILRIQQVVRGDSAAYFCASSPPNQAGNTEAFFGQGTRLTVV.

The chain has TRBV9 and TRBJ2-1, with D tentatively TRBD1 (7 bases). The CDR3 is 14 residues long. The V end lost 1 base, the J end lost 8 bases, and 13 bases lay between the germline ends. The germline gives CDR1 SGDLS, CDR2 YYNGEE. The CDR3 is CASSVWQGGDEQFF. CDR3 sequence (DNA): TGTGCCAGCAGCGTATGGCAGGGGGGCGATGAGCAGTTCTTC.

This chain links TRBV3-1 with TRBJ2-3; D remains ambiguous. Near its end, the DNA agrees better with TRBJ1-5, so the J call may be wrong. The germline gives CDR1 LGHDT, CDR2 YNNKEL (reference sequence). This CDR3 region has 14 residues. This chain's CDR3 is CASSQSSGTDTQHF. In DNA form, the CDR3 reads TGTGCCAGCAGCCAATCCAGCGGCACAGATACGCAGCATTTT.

This sequence joins TRBV28 and TRBJ1-4; 8 positions agree with TRBD1. V gave up 5 bases and J gave up 7 bases; unmatched junction bases: 9. Germline values: CDR1 MDHEN, CDR2 SYDVKM. The CDR3 runs 15 residues. The CDR3 is CASSPPQGASEKLFF. CDR3 bases: TGTGCCAGCAGTCCACCTCAGGGGGCGAGTGAAAAACTGTTTTTT.

This clonotype was counted ten times or more. This chain links TRBV10-3 with TRBJ2-1; no clear D. The V end lost 4 bases, the J end lost 0 bases, and 10 bases lay between the germline ends. The germline CDR1 and CDR2 sequences are ENHRY and SYGVKD. The CDR3 covers 15 residues. The CDR3 coding sequence is TGTGCCATCAGTGTTGGGGTAGGCTCCTACAATGAGCAGTTCTTC. Its protein is CAISVGVGSYNEQFF.

The chain uses TRBV20-1 and TRBJ2-6; 8 bases agree with TRBD2. The CDR3 is 15 residues long. Germline V CDR1 and CDR2: DFQATT, SNEGSKA (reference sequence). V lost 6 bases, J lost 2 bases, and 6 bases stayed unmatched. The CDR3 DNA reads TGCAGTGCACGAAGCGGGAGCGCTGGGGCCAACGTCCTGACTTTC. Its translation: CSARSGSAGANVLTF.

The chain joins TRBV24-1 to TRBJ2-7; 7 nucleotides align to TRBD1. Looked up from germline, CDR1 is KGHDR and CDR2 is SFDVKD. Trimming cost V 8 bases and J 3 bases; bases outside gene matches: 3. CDR3 length: 12 residues. As DNA, the CDR3 is TGTGCCACCAAGACAGGGTTCTACGAGCAGTACTTC. Translated: CATKTGFYEQYF.

A few counts support this clonotype. The gene calls are TRBV29-1 and TRBJ2-1; TRBD1 matches at 9 bases. The CDR3 is 17 amino acids. Unmatched junction bases numbered 16, after V lost 3 bases and J lost 7 bases. CDR1 and CDR2 (germline): SQVTM, ANQGSEA. The CDR3 region is CSVEEGQGIFQGNEQFF. CDR3 nucleotide sequence: TGCAGCGTTGAGGAGGGACAGGGAATTTTCCAGGGGAATGAGCAGTTCTTC.

This clonotype was found a few times. CDR3 in amino acids: CASSLGTGKYGSEQFF. The DNA for the CDR3 is TGTGCCAGCAGCTTGGGGACAGGGAAATATGGTAGTGAGCAGTTCTTC. The chain is built from TRBV7-6 and TRBJ2-1; TRBD1 matches at 9 bases. The CDR3 has 16 amino acids. Looked up from germline, CDR1 is SGHVS and CDR2 is FNYEAQ. The V and J ends lost 3 bases and 9 bases, in that order; junction bases with no gene match: 12.

The V gene is TRBV10-3, the J gene TRBJ2-3; the D is unclear. Germline lookup yields CDR1 ENHRY and CDR2 SYGVKD. This CDR3 region has 15 residues. Between the trimmed V and J ends, which lost 0 bases and 0 bases, there was a span of 7 bases. The CDR3 nucleotides read TGTGCCATCAGTGAGTCTCCGGACAGCACAGATACGCAGTATTTT. Translation: CAISESPDSTDTQYF.

The chain has TRBV6-2 or TRBV6-3 and TRBJ2-3; TRBD2 aligns across 12 bases. The CDR3 runs to 21 residues. The junction had 22 bases not matched to a gene; V was cut back by 2 bases and J by 7 bases. Looked up from germline, CDR1 is MNHEY and CDR2 is SVGEGT. The CDR3 here is CASSYPTSGRGGWMFGYTQYF. The DNA of the CDR3 is TGTGCCAGCAGTTACCCGACTAGCGGGAGAGGAGGATGGATGTTTGGGTATACGCAGTATTTT.

The V call is TRBV12-3 or TRBV12-4, the J call TRBJ2-7; D gene ambiguous. There are 12 residues in the CDR3. The V and J ends lost 2 bases and 5 bases respectively, with 7 bases between them. The CDR3 region has the DNA TGTGCCAGCAGTTTAAGAGACGACGAGCAGTACTTC. Encoded protein: CASSLRDDEQYF.

This clonotype has a handful of counts. The chain is built from TRBV20-1 and TRBJ2-7, with 13 positions matching TRBD2. V was pared by 4 bases and J by 2 bases, with 8 bases of the junction left unmatched. Germline V gives CDR1 DFQATT, CDR2 SNEGSKA (reference sequence). The CDR3 contains 16 residues. CDR3 DNA sequence: TGCAGTGCTACCGGGACTAGCGGGGATTCGGCCTACGAGCAGTACTTC. This codes for CSATGTSGDSAYEQYF.